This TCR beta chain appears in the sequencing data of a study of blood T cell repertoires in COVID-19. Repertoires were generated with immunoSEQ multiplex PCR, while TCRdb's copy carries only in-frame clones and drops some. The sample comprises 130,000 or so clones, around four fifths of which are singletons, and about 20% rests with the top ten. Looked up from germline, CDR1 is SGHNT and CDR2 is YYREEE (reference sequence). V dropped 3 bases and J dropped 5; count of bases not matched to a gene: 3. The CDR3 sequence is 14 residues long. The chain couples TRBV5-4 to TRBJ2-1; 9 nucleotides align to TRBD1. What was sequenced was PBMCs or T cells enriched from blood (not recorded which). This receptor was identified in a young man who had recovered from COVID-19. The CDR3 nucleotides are TGTGCCAGCAGCTCGGGACAGGGTCACAATGAGCAGTTCTTC. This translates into CASSSGQGHNEQFF. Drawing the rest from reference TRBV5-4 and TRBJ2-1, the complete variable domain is ETGVTQSPTHLIKTRGQQVTLRCSSQSGHNTVSWYQQALGQGPQFIFQYYREEENGRGNFPPRFSGLQFPNYSSELNVNALELDDSALYLCASSSGQGHNEQFFGPGTRLTVL.